The table lists the clone carrying this TCR beta chain with a count of one. Source study methods: Reference gene primer amplification yielded estimated nucleated cell counts. This table comes from immunoSEQ multiplex PCR, and its TCRdb copy is limited to in-frame clones, with some not included. That table furnishes V, J and clone size, whereas the DNA furnished D and trimming. Here the sample spans fewer than 250,000 clones, nearly 85% being singletons. This sample is drawn from a study of blood T cell repertoires in COVID-19. Overall study context: Collection of acute and convalescent COVID-19 samples took place in the United States, Italy and Spain. The cDNA or gDNA used as material had been derived from T cells, B-cell-depleted T cells, or PBMCs.

The sequenced sample was peripheral blood. The origin of this receptor is a human donor in a cohort sampled during active COVID-19.

The CDR3 coding sequence is TGTGCCAGCAGCACCTCGAGGCGGGGGCCCACAGATACGCAGTATTTT. It codes for CASSTSRRGPTDTQYF. This chain uses TRBV7-2 with TRBJ2-3; D may be TRBD2 (7 bases). The V gene's germline CDR1 is SGHTA and CDR2 FQGNSA. V was cut by 5 bases and J by 2 bases, with 17 bases left in between. The CDR3 runs 16 residues.